This T cell receptor (beta chain) was captured by sequencing in a study of blood T cells in healthy people across ages. A sample-barcoded 5' primer and a J-beta primer mix were used in a second PCR of roughly 6 to 11 cycles. TCRdb re-analysed the 5' RACE reads in MiXCR, keeping a single row per CDR3 protein. The table includes approximately 730,000 distinct CDR3 sequences, about 42% detected once. CDR1 and CDR2 from the germline V gene are LGHNA and YSLEER. V lost 0 bases, J lost 1 base, and 20 bases lay in between. The CDR3 is made up of 19 amino acids. The sample taken for sequencing was blood. J is TRBJ2-3 and V is TRBV4-3; possibly TRBD2 for D (5 bases). The source of this sequence is a woman aged 60-75 years in good health. The CDR3 DNA reads as TGCGCCAGCAGCCAAGATCTCGGCGGACCGGGGTTTGGCACAGATACGCAGTATTTT. Amino acids: CASSQDLGGPGFGTDTQYF.